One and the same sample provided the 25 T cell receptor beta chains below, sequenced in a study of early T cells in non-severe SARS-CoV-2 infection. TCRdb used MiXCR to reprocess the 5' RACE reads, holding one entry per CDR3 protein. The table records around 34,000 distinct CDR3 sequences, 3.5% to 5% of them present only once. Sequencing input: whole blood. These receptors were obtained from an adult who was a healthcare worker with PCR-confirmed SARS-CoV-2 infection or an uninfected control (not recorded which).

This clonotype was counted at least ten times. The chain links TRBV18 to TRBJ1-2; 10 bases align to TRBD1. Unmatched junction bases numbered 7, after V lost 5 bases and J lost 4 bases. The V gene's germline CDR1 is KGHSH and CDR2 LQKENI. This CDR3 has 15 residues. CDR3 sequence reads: CASSSRDRGSYGYTF. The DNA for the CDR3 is TGTGCCAGCTCATCCCGGGACAGGGGTTCCTATGGCTACACCTTC.

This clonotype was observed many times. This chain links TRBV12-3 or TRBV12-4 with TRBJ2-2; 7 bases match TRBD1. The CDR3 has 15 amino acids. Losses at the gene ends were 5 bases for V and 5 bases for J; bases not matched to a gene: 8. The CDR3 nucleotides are TGTGCCAGCAGTCCCGGGACAGTCAATACCGGGGAGCTGTTTTTT. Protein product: CASSPGTVNTGELFF.

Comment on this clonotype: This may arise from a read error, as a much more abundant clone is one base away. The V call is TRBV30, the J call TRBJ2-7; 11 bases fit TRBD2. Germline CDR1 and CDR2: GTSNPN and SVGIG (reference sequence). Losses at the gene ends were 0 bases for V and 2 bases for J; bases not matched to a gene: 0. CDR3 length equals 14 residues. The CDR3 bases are TGTGCCTGGAGTGTGGGACTAGCGGCCTACGAGCAGTACTTC. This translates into CAWSVGLAAYEQYF. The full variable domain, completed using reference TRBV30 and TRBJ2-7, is SQTIHQWPATLVQPVGSPLSLECTVEGTSNPNLYWYRQAAGRGLQLLFYSVGIGQISSEVPQNLSASRPQDRQFILSSKKLLLSDSGFYLCAWSVGLAAYEQYFGPGTRLTVT.

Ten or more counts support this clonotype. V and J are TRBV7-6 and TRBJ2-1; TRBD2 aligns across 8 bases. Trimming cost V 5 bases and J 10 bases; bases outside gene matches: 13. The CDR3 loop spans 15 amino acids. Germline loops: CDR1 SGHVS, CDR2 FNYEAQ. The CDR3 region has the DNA TGTGCCAGCAGCGTCGGGACTAGGGCCCGTCAAGAGCAGTTCTTC. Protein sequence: CASSVGTRARQEQFF.

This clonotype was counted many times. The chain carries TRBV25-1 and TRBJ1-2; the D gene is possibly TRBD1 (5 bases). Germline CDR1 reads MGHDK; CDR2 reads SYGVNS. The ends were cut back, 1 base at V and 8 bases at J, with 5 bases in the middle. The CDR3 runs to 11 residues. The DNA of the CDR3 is TGTGCCAGCAGTGAATCAGGGGGCTACACCTTC. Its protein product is CASSESGGYTF.

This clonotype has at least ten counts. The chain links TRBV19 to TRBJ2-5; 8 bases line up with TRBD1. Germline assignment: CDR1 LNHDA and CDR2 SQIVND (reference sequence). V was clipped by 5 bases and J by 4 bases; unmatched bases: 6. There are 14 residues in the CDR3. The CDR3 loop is CASSSPQGGETQYF. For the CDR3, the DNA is TGTGCCAGTAGTTCCCCACAGGGGGGAGAGACCCAGTACTTC.

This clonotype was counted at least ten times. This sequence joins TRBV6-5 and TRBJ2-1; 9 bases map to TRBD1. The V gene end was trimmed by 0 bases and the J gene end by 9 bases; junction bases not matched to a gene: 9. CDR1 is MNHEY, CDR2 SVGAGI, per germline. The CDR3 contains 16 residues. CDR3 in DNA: TGTGCCAGCAGTTACTCGACAGGGGGATCGGGCGGTGAGCAGTTCTTC. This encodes CASSYSTGGSGGEQFF.

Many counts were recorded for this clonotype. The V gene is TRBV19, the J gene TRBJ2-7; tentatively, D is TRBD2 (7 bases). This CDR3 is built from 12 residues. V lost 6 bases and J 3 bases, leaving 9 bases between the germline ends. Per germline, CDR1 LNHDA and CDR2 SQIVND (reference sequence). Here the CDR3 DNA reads TGTGCCAGTAGGGGGGGGCTCTACGAGCAGTACTTC. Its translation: CASRGGLYEQYF.

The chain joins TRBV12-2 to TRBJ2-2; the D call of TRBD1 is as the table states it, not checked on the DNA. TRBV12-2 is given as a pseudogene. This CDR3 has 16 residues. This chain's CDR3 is CASRMPDRDSTGELFF. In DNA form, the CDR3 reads TGTGCAAGTCGCATGCCGGACAGGGATAGTACCGGGGAGCTGTTTTTT.

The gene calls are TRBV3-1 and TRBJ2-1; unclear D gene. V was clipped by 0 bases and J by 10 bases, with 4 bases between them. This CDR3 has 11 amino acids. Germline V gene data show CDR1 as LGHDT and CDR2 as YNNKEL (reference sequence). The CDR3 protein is CASSQDREQFF. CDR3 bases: TGTGCCAGCAGCCAAGATCGGGAGCAGTTCTTC.

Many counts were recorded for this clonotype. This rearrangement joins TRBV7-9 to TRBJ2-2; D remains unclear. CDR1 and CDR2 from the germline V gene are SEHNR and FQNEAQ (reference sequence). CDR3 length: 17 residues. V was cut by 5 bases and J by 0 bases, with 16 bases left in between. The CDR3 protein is CASSPPGPGANTGELFF. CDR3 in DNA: TGTGCCAGCAGCCCACCGGGCCCTGGGGCGAACACCGGGGAGCTGTTTTTT.

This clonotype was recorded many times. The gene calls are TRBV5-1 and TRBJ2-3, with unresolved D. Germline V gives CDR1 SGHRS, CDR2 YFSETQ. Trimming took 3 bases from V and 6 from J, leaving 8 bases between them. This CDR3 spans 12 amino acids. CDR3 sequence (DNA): TGCGCCAGCAGCTGGAGCGAGGATACGCAGTATTTT. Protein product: CASSWSEDTQYF.

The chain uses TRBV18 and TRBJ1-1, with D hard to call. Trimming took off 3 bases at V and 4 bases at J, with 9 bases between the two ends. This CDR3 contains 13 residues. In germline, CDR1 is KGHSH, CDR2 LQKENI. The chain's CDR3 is CASSPGISTEAFF. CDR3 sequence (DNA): TGTGCCAGCTCACCCGGCATCTCCACTGAAGCTTTCTTT.

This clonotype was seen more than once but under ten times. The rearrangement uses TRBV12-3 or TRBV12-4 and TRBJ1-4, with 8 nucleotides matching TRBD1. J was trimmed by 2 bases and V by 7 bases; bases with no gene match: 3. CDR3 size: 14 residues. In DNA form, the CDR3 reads TGTGCCAGCACGGACAGGGTGACTAATGAAAAACTGTTTTTT. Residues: CASTDRVTNEKLFF.

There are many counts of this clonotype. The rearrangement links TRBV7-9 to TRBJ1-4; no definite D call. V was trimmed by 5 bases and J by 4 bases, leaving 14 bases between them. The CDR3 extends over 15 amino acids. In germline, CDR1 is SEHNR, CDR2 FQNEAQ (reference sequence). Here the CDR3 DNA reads TGTGCCAGCAGCGCTAGACGTGGCGTTAATGAAAAACTGTTTTTT. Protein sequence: CASSARRGVNEKLFF. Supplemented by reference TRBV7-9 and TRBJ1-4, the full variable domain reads DTGVSQNPRHKITKRGQNVTFRCDPISEHNRLYWYRQTLGQGPEFLTYFQNEAQLEKSRLLSDRFSAERPKGSFSTLEIQRTEQGDSAMYLCASSARRGVNEKLFFGSGTQLSVL.

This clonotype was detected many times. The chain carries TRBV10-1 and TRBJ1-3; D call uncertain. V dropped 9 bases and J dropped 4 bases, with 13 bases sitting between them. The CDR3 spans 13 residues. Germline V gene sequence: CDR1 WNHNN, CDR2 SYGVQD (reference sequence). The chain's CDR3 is CASADSGGNTIYF. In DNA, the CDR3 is TGCGCCAGTGCTGACTCTGGAGGAAACACCATATATTTT.

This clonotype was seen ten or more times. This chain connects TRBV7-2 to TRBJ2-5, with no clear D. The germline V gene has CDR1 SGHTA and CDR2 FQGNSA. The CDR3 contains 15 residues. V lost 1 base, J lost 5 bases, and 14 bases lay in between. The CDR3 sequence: CASSLGWTKRETQYF. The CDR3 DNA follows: TGTGCCAGCAGCTTAGGTTGGACGAAGAGGGAGACCCAGTACTTC. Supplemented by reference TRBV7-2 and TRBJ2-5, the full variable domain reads GAGVSQSPSNKVTEKGKDVELRCDPISGHTALYWYRQSLGQGLEFLIYFQGNSAPDKSGLPSDRFSAERTGGSVSTLTIQRTQQEDSAVYLCASSLGWTKRETQYFGPGTRLLVL.

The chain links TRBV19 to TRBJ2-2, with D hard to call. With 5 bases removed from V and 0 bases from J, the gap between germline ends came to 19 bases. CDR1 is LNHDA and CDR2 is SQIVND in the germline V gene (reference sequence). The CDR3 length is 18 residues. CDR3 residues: CASSRYHLGPSNTGELFF. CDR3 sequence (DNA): TGTGCCAGTAGTCGTTACCACCTCGGGCCATCGAACACCGGGGAGCTGTTTTTT.

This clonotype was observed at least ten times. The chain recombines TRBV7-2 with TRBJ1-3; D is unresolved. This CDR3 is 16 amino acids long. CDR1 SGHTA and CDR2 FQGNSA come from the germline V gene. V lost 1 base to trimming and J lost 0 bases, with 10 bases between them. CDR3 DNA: TGTGCCAGCAGCTTAGGGCGGCCTGACTCTGGAAACACCATATATTTT. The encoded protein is CASSLGRPDSGNTIYF.

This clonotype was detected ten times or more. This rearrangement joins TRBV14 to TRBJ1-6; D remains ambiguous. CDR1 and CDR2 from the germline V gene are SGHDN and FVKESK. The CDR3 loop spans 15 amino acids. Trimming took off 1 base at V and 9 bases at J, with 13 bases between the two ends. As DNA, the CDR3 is TGTGCCAGCAGCCAAGGATGGAGTAGAGGTTCACCCCTCCACTTT. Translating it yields CASSQGWSRGSPLHF.

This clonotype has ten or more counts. The CDR3 region is CATDFRGRSDEQFF. The DNA of the CDR3 is TGTGCCACTGATTTCAGGGGGAGATCGGATGAGCAGTTCTTC. The chain links TRBV6-1 to TRBJ2-1; 7 positions agree with TRBD1. V was clipped by 10 bases and J by 8 bases; unmatched bases: 14. Looked up from germline, CDR1 is MNHNS and CDR2 is SASEGT. The CDR3 has 14 residues.

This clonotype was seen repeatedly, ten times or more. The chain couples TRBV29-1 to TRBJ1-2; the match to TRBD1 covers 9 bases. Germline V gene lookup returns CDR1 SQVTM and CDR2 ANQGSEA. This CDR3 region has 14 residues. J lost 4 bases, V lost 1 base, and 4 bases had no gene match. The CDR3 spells CSVEGTGVLYGYTF. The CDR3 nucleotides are TGCAGCGTTGAAGGGACAGGGGTCCTCTATGGCTACACCTTC.

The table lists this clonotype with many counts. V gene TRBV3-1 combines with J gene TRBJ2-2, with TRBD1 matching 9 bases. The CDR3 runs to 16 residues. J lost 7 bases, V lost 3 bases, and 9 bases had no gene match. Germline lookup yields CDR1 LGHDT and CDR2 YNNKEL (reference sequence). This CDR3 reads CASSQSGTGLFGELFF. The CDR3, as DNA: TGTGCCAGCAGCCAGTCCGGGACAGGGCTGTTCGGGGAGCTGTTTTTT.

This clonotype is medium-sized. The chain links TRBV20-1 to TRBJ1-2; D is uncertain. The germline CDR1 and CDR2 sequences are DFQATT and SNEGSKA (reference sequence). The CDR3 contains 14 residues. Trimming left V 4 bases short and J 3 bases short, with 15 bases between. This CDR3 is CSATAIGSHYGYTF. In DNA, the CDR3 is TGCAGTGCTACGGCCATAGGCAGCCACTATGGCTACACCTTC.

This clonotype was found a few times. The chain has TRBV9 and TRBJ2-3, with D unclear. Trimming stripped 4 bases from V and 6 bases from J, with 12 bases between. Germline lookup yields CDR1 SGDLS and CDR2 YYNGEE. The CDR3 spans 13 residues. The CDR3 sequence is CASSPGRLDTQYF. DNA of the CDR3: TGTGCCAGCAGCCCCGGCCGCTTGGATACGCAGTATTTT. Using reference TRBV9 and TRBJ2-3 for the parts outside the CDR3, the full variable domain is DSGVTQTPKHLITATGQRVTLRCSPRSGDLSVYWYQQSLDQGLQFLIQYYNGEERAKGNILERFSAQQFPDLHSELNLSSLELGDSALYFCASSPGRLDTQYFGPGTRLTVL.